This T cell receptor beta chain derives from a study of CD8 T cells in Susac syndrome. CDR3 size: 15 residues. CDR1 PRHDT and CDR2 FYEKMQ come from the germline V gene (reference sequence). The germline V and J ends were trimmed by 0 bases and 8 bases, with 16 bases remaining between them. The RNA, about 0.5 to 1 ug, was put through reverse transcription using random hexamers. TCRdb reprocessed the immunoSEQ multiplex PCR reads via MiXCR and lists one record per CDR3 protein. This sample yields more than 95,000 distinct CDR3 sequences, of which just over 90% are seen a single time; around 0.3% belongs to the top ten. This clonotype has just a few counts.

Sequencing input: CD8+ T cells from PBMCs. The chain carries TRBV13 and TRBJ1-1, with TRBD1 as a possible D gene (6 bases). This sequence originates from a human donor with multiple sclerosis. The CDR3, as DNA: TGTGCCAGCAGCTTAGGAGTAGGCAGGGGATCCGAAGCTTTCTTT. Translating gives CASSLGVGRGSEAFF.